This T cell receptor beta chain was retrieved from a study of OX40 agonist ivuxolimab in advanced cancers. Across the study: Those treated in dose escalation had hepatocellular carcinoma, melanoma, renal cell cancer or head and neck cancer. Partial response was recorded in three patients: one hepatocellular carcinoma and two cutaneous melanoma cases.

The CDR3 loop spans 17 amino acids. Germline V lookup: CDR1 ENHRY, CDR2 SYGVKD. Using immunoSEQ multiplex PCR, the repertoire was profiled, and TCRdb retains in-frame clones only, with some absent. Of 50,000 or so clones detected, over 75% appear once; the ten largest clones hold around 2%. A word on this clone: Compared with germline, one end of the junction differs, possibly owing to a read error.

This clonotype originated in an adult with an advanced solid tumor such as melanoma, head and neck, liver or kidney cancer. The input for sequencing was CD4+ or CD8+ T cells sorted from blood, taken in a trial of the OX40 agonist ivuxolimab. The rearrangement joins TRBV10-3 to TRBJ2-3; D perhaps matches TRBD2 (6 bases). This CDR3 reads CAISESKRRGGTDTQYF. In DNA form, the CDR3 reads TGTGCCATTAGTGAGTCTAAAAGGCGGGGCGGGACAGATACGCAGTATTTT.